Sequencing of this T cell receptor (beta chain) was carried out in a study of regulatory T cells in long-lasting Graves disease. Study-level information: The antithyroid drugs taken by newly diagnosed Graves' patients had been used for under 3 months.

The ends were cut back, 1 base at V and 8 bases at J, with 7 bases in the middle. This CDR3 comprises 12 residues. CDR1 is SGHRS, CDR2 YFSETQ, per germline. Sample time point: newly diagnosed GD, antithyroid drugs for less than 3 months. Scientists built the TCR library using RNA that was extracted from PBMCs. Enrollment of patients was through an endocrinology department in Xi'an, China. A roughly 8.3-milliliter sample of peripheral blood was drawn into EDTA tubes. Library construction for TCR beta used iRepertoire HTBI primers and Arm-PCR of CDR3 regions. From the multiplex PCR reads, TCRdb called clonotypes with MiXCR, one entry per CDR3 protein. The table lists 450,000 to 600,000 distinct CDR3 sequences, roughly 13% of them singletons. This sample also appeared in a second study, on T cells in Graves' hyperthyroidism and ophthalmopathy. From that paper: An initial round of RT-PCR targeting the TCR CDR3 relied on the HTBI primer set.

The sample in question was peripheral blood mononuclear cells (PBMCs), obtained at new diagnosis, from a patient treated with antithyroid drugs. The clonotype comes from a man aged 30-40 years with Graves disease. This chain links TRBV5-1 with TRBJ2-4, with D hard to call. The CDR3 region is CASSLNGDIQYF. CDR3 DNA: TGCGCCAGCAGCTTGAATGGGGACATTCAGTACTTC.